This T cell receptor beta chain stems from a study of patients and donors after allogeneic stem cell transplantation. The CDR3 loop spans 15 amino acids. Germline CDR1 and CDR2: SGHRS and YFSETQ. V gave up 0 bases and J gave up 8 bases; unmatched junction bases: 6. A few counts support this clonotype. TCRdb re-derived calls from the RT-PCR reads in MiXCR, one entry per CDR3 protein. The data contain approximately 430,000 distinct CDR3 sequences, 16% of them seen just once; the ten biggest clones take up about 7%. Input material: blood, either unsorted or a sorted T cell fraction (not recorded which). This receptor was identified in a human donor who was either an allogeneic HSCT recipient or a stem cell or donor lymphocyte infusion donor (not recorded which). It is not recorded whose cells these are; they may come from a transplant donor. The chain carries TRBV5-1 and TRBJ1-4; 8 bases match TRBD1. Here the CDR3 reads CASSLDQGAGEKLFF. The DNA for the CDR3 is TGCGCCAGCAGCTTGGACCAGGGGGCGGGAGAAAAACTGTTTTTT.